These 24 T cell receptor beta chains originate from one sample sequenced in a study of Ad26.COV2.S vaccination and SARS-CoV-2 variants. This sample's treatment: over 15 received Ad26.COV2.S at low or high dose, single or two shots; 5 received placebo; per-sample allocation not given. After the first vaccine or placebo injection, samples were drawn on day 63. The protocol was immunoSEQ multiplex PCR, while the TCRdb copy is restricted to in-frame clones and leaves out a portion. The sample yields hundreds of thousands of clones, around 87% seen once. Sequenced here: peripheral blood, sampled in a trial of Ad26.COV2.S vaccine versus placebo. The receptors derive from a person aged 18-60 years who received the Ad26.COV2.S COVID-19 vaccine or a placebo.

Worth noting for this clone: Distinct nucleotide sequences in the sample also encode this CDR3. The chain couples TRBV7-2 to TRBJ1-5, with TRBD1 matching over 7 bases. CDR1 is SGHTA, CDR2 FQGNSA, per germline. This CDR3 is 13 amino acids long. V shed 1 base, J shed 6 bases, and the junction held 0 bases outside the gene matches. CDR3 DNA: TGTGCCAGCAGCTTAGACAGGGGTCAGCCCCAGCATTTT. Translating it yields CASSLDRGQPQHF. Using reference TRBV7-2 and TRBJ1-5 for the parts outside the CDR3, the full variable domain is GAGVSQSPSNKVTEKGKDVELRCDPISGHTALYWYRQSLGQGLEFLIYFQGNSAPDKSGLPSDRFSAERTGGSVSTLTIQRTQQEDSAVYLCASSLDRGQPQHFGDGTRLSIL.

The V gene is TRBV19, the J gene TRBJ2-1, with D unclear. The CDR3 contains 14 residues. Trimming stripped 6 bases from V and 9 bases from J, with 18 bases between. The germline V gene has CDR1 LNHDA and CDR2 SQIVND (reference sequence). The CDR3 here is CASSPLRRIGEQFF. The CDR3 DNA is TGTGCCAGTAGCCCCCTGCGTCGGATCGGTGAGCAGTTCTTC. Full variable domain (missing parts from reference TRBV19 and TRBJ2-1): DGGITQSPKYLFRKEGQNVTLSCEQNLNHDAMYWYRQDPGQGLRLIYYSQIVNDFQKGDIAEGYSVSREKKESFPLTVTSAQKNPTAFYLCASSPLRRIGEQFFGPGTRLTVL.

The CDR3, as DNA: TGTGCCAGCAGTGAGCCCTGGACGGCTGAAGCTTTCTTT. Protein sequence: CASSEPWTAEAFF. The J gene is TRBJ1-1, the V gene TRBV6-1; D not certain. Germline assignment: CDR1 MNHNS and CDR2 SASEGT. This CDR3 is built from 13 residues. V was shortened by 3 bases and J by 6 bases, with 11 bases between the two germline ends.

This sequence joins TRBV30 and TRBJ2-3, with 13 bases aligning to TRBD2. J was trimmed by 3 bases and V by 2 bases; bases with no gene match: 8. The CDR3 runs 17 residues. The germline V gene has CDR1 GTSNPN and CDR2 SVGIG (reference sequence). CDR3 in DNA: TGTGCCTGGAGTCTAACCCGGACTAGCGGGAGTACAGATACGCAGTATTTT. Amino acid sequence: CAWSLTRTSGSTDTQYF.

A few counts support this clone. This sequence joins TRBV4-2 and TRBJ1-2; D is uncertain. The CDR3 loop spans 13 amino acids. V was trimmed by 0 bases and J by 6 bases, leaving 8 bases between them. CDR1 LGHNA and CDR2 YNFKEQ come from the germline V gene. CDR3 amino acids: CASSQEIVDGYTF. CDR3 bases: TGTGCCAGCAGCCAAGAAATAGTCGATGGCTACACCTTC.

The CDR3 DNA reads as TGTGCCAGCAGCTTCCGGGACTCTCTCGACGAGCAGTTCTTC. It codes for CASSFRDSLDEQFF. This chain links TRBV5-6 with TRBJ2-1, with D possibly being TRBD2 (6 bases). The CDR3 totals 14 residues. CDR1 is SGHDT and CDR2 is YYEEEE in the germline V gene. V lost 2 bases to trimming and J lost 10 bases, with 16 bases between them.

This clone was detected a few times. The J gene is TRBJ1-2, the V gene TRBV7-8; a weak D match, TRBD1 (5 bases). The V end was cut by 4 bases, the J end by 7 bases, with 13 bases between. CDR3 size: 13 residues. Germline CDR1 and CDR2: SGHVS and FQNEAQ. The CDR3 spells CASSSNWGAGYTF. CDR3 bases: TGTGCCAGCAGCTCGAATTGGGGCGCTGGCTACACCTTC. Variable domain in full (rest from reference TRBV7-8 and TRBJ1-2): GAGVSQSPRYKVAKRGQDVALRCDPISGHVSLFWYQQALGQGPEFLTYFQNEAQLDKSGLPSDRFFAERPEGSVSTLKIQRTQQEDSAVYLCASSSNWGAGYTFGSGTRLTVV.

The V gene is TRBV5-3, the J gene TRBJ1-2, with 10 bases aligning to TRBD1. TRBV5-3 is an open reading frame, and its role is uncertain. The length of the CDR3 is 19 residues. The J segment lost 6 bases and the V segment lost 1 base, leaving 18 bases of the junction unmatched. The CDR3: CARSLFGIDRGRPADGYTF. The CDR3, as DNA: TGTGCCAGAAGCTTGTTTGGAATCGACAGGGGGCGACCAGCGGATGGCTACACCTTC.

This chain links TRBV11-3 with TRBJ2-3; no firm D call. The CDR3 is 14 residues long. Trimming removed 3 bases from V and 2 bases from J, with 9 bases in between. CDR1 is SGHNT and CDR2 is YENEEA in the germline V gene. The CDR3 spells CASSLNSITDTQYF. The CDR3 DNA sequence: TGTGCCAGCAGCTTGAATAGCATCACAGATACGCAGTATTTT.

This clone has just one count. The chain's CDR3 is CASRRSFYGYTF. CDR3 sequence (DNA): TGTGCCAGCAGGAGGAGTTTCTATGGCTACACCTTC. The V call is TRBV28, the J call TRBJ1-2; D not resolved. The CDR3 sequence is 12 residues long. V was trimmed by 6 bases and J by 4 bases, leaving 9 bases between them. The germline CDR1 and CDR2 sequences are MDHEN and SYDVKM.

This chain uses TRBV4-1 with TRBJ2-7; 9 nucleotides match TRBD2. This CDR3 has 15 amino acids. J lost 0 bases, V lost 3 bases, and 3 bases had no gene match. Germline-derived CDR1 and CDR2 are MGHRA and YSYEKL. CDR3 sequence reads: CASSQGTSTSYEQYF. The DNA of the CDR3 is TGCGCCAGCAGCCAGGGGACTAGCACCTCCTACGAGCAGTACTTC.

The chain joins TRBV7-9 to TRBJ1-2; D possibly corresponds to TRBD1 (5 bases). Germline loops: CDR1 SEHNR, CDR2 FQNEAQ (reference sequence). The CDR3 sequence is 13 residues long. The V gene lost 6 bases and the J gene lost 3 bases, with 11 bases spanning the gap. CDR3 bases: TGTGCCAGCAGTCCGACAGCAGACTATGGCTACACCTTC. It yields the protein CASSPTADYGYTF.

The chain links TRBV20-1 to TRBJ2-7, with D maybe TRBD1 (6 bases). Trimming removed 6 bases from V and 4 bases from J, with 10 bases in between. Germline values: CDR1 DFQATT, CDR2 SNEGSKA (reference sequence). This CDR3 is built from 11 residues. In DNA, the CDR3 is TGCAGTGCACAGGGAGCTTACGAGCAGTACTTC. Translating it yields CSAQGAYEQYF.

This chain uses TRBV11-2 with TRBJ2-5, with D perhaps matching TRBD2 (6 bases). CDR3 length: 13 residues. Trimming shortened V by 5 bases and J by 1 base, and 8 bases separated the two germline ends. CDR1 is SGHAT, CDR2 FQNNGV, per germline. In DNA form, the CDR3 reads TGTGCCAGCAGCAGGACTATCCAAGAGACCCAGTACTTC. Residues: CASSRTIQETQYF. The whole variable domain, filled in from reference TRBV11-2 and TRBJ2-5, reads EAGVAQSPRYKIIEKRQSVAFWCNPISGHATLYWYQQILGQGPKLLIQFQNNGVVDDSQLPKDRFSAERLKGVDSTLKIQPAKLEDSAVYLCASSRTIQETQYFGPGTRLLVL.

CDR3 nucleotides: TGTGCCAGCAGTTACTCGGGCGAAAAACTGTTTTTT. This encodes CASSYSGEKLFF. The chain links TRBV6-5 to TRBJ1-4; D is undetermined. The germline gives CDR1 MNHEY, CDR2 SVGAGI. CDR3 size: 12 residues. Trimming left V 0 bases short and J 8 bases short, with 4 bases between.

This clone has a single count. V and J are TRBV7-2 and TRBJ2-3; D is perhaps TRBD1 (7 bases). The CDR3 totals 16 residues. Germline CDR1 SGHTA, CDR2 FQGNSA. V was shortened by 3 bases and J by 1 base, with 14 bases between the two germline ends. CDR3 region: CASSFRGTEGTDTQYF. CDR3 DNA: TGTGCCAGCAGCTTTCGCGGGACAGAAGGCACAGATACGCAGTATTTT. The variable domain in full, with the rest retrieved from reference TRBV7-2 and TRBJ2-3, is GAGVSQSPSNKVTEKGKDVELRCDPISGHTALYWYRQSLGQGLEFLIYFQGNSAPDKSGLPSDRFSAERTGGSVSTLTIQRTQQEDSAVYLCASSFRGTEGTDTQYFGPGTRLTVL.

The chain uses TRBV18 and TRBJ2-1; the match to TRBD1 covers 7 bases. Germline V gives CDR1 KGHSH, CDR2 LQKENI. V lost 4 bases to trimming and J lost 7 bases; unmatched junction nucleotides: 7. The CDR3 is 14 amino acids. The CDR3 nucleotides read TGTGCCAGCTCACAGGAGACAGGGTTTAATGAGCAGTTCTTC. Protein: CASSQETGFNEQFF.

The J gene is TRBJ1-5, the V gene TRBV2; D gene unclear. The germline CDR1 and CDR2 sequences are SNHLY and FYNNEI. V shed 6 bases and J shed 4 bases, with 10 bases lying between them. This CDR3 has 13 residues. The CDR3 protein is CASRSQVNQPQHF. The CDR3 coding sequence is TGTGCCAGCAGGTCCCAGGTTAATCAGCCCCAGCATTTT.

V usage is TRBV3-1 (or the pseudogene TRBV3-2) and J usage is TRBJ1-5; D possibly corresponds to TRBD1 (6 bases). The CDR3 totals 16 residues. The ends were cut back, 0 bases at V and 5 bases at J, with 14 bases in the middle. Looked up from germline, CDR1 is LGHDT and CDR2 is YNNKEL (reference sequence). The CDR3 sequence: CASSQDNRVGDQPQHF. DNA for the CDR3: TGTGCCAGCAGCCAAGATAACAGGGTCGGGGATCAGCCCCAGCATTTT.

V gene TRBV5-1 combines with J gene TRBJ2-2; tentatively, D is TRBD1 (5 bases). The CDR3 extends over 17 amino acids. Germline values: CDR1 SGHRS, CDR2 YFSETQ. V lost 2 bases and J lost 0, with 14 bases in between. CDR3 region: CASSFGHSGTNTGELFF. The CDR3 region has the DNA TGCGCCAGCAGCTTCGGTCATTCAGGGACGAACACCGGGGAGCTGTTTTTT.

V usage is TRBV9 and J usage is TRBJ2-5, with 13 bases fitting TRBD2. Trimming took 2 bases from V and 2 from J; bases not matched to a gene: 6. Germline CDR1 is SGDLS and CDR2 is YYNGEE. CDR3 size: 17 residues. This chain's CDR3 is CASSVGTSGIGQETQYF. CDR3 sequence (DNA): TGTGCCAGCAGCGTCGGGACTAGCGGGATAGGTCAAGAGACCCAGTACTTC.

This chain connects TRBV5-6 to TRBJ1-2; tentatively, D is TRBD1 (6 bases). V was shortened by 2 bases and J by 8 bases, with 16 bases between the two germline ends. In germline, CDR1 is SGHDT, CDR2 YYEEEE. The length of the CDR3 is 14 residues. Here the CDR3 DNA reads TGTGCCAGCAGCTTATTGGACAGTCTCTTGGGCTACACCTTC. Translated, it gives CASSLLDSLLGYTF. Supplemented by reference TRBV5-6 and TRBJ1-2, the full variable domain reads DAGVTQSPTHLIKTRGQQVTLRCSPKSGHDTVSWYQQALGQGPQFIFQYYEEEERQRGNFPDRFSGHQFPNYSSELNVNALLLGDSALYLCASSLLDSLLGYTFGSGTRLTVV.

The rearrangement uses TRBV5-5 and TRBJ2-5; D might be TRBD2 (6 bases). The ends were cut back, 4 bases at V and 2 bases at J, with 15 bases in the middle. The CDR3 length is 15 residues. Germline values: CDR1 SGHKS, CDR2 YYEKEE (reference sequence). The CDR3: CASSPRGSSQETQYF. DNA for the CDR3: TGTGCCAGCAGCCCCCGGGGGTCGTCTCAAGAGACCCAGTACTTC.

The chain combines TRBV14 with TRBJ2-1; no clear D gene. V was clipped by 4 bases and J by 1 base, with 8 bases between them. Germline V gene lookup returns CDR1 SGHDN and CDR2 FVKESK. The CDR3 totals 14 residues. DNA for the CDR3: TGTGCCAGCAGCCTCCTGACATCCTACAATGAGCAGTTCTTC. Translation gives CASSLLTSYNEQFF.